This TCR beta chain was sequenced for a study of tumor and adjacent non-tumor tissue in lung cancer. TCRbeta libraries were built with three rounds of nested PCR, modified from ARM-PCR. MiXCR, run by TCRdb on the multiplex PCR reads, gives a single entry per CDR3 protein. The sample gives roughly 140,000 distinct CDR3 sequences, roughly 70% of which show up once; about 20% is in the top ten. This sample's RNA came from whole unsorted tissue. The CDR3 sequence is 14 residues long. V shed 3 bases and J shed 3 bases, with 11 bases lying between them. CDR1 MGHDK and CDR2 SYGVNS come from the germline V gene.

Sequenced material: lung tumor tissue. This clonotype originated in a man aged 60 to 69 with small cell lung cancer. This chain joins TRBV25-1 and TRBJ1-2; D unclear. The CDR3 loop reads CASSDRTEHYGYTF. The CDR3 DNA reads TGTGCCAGCAGTGATCGGACGGAACACTATGGCTACACCTTC.